Each of the 23 T cell receptor beta chains below was sequenced from the same sample in a study of CD8 T cells in ankylosing spondylitis listed by TCRdb under 2017. Summary of the overall study and its limitations: Blood from ankylosing spondylitis patients appeared to be characterized by a TCR beta motif made up of about 8 highly homologous amino acid variants.

Library preparation used 5' RACE. The reads were generated on an Illumina HiSeq 2500. TCRdb redid the processing of the public reads, applying fastp at Q25 and MiXCR, and retained in-frame beta chains. Each record represents a unique CDR3 protein, reported with the most common genes and DNA among its rows. The table for this sample lists a few hundred thousand distinct CDR3 sequences; around 22% of them were counted only once. About a sixth of the sample is in the top ten clones. Which antigens these TCRs recognize remains unknown. The specimen was blood, either unsorted or a sorted T cell fraction (not recorded which). The receptors shown here come from a male donor with ankylosing spondylitis.

The count of this clonotype is one. J is TRBJ1-3 and V is TRBV5-1; the D is unclear. The V and J ends lost 0 bases and 0 bases respectively, with 13 bases between them. CDR1 SGHRS and CDR2 YFSETQ come from the germline V gene. CDR3 size: 17 residues. The CDR3 sequence is CASSLVPGTLSGNTIYF. Written as DNA, the CDR3 is TGCGCCAGCAGCTTGGTACCAGGTACACTCTCTGGAAACACCATATATTTT.

This clonotype has a handful of counts. The chain is built from TRBV5-8 and TRBJ2-7; the match to TRBD1 covers 9 bases. Germline V gene data show CDR1 as SGHTS and CDR2 as YDEGEE. V dropped 4 bases and J dropped 0; count of bases not matched to a gene: 5. This CDR3 has 15 amino acids. The CDR3 spells CASSLDRGISYEQYF. The CDR3 coding sequence is TGTGCCAGCAGCCTCGACAGGGGGATCTCCTACGAGCAGTACTTC. Full variable domain (missing parts from reference TRBV5-8 and TRBJ2-7): EAGVTQSPTHLIKTRGQQATLRCSPISGHTSVYWYQQALGLGLQFLLWYDEGEERNRGNFPPRFSGRQFPNYSSELNVNALELEDSALYLCASSLDRGISYEQYFGPGTRLTVT.

The rearrangement joins TRBV7-9 to TRBJ1-2; D is ambiguous. CDR3 size: 15 residues. V lost 7 bases to trimming and J lost 2 bases, with 17 bases between them. The germline CDR1 and CDR2 sequences are SEHNR and FQNEAQ (reference sequence). The DNA of the CDR3 is TGTGCCAGCATCTTCGGAGCCCTGGACAACTATGGCTACACCTTC. It encodes CASIFGALDNYGYTF.

J is TRBJ2-7 and V is TRBV12-3 or TRBV12-4; the D gene is possibly TRBD1 (7 bases). CDR3 size: 18 residues. Trimming stripped 6 bases from V and 0 bases from J, with 24 bases between. The CDR3: CASRPGGLNWGFSYEQYF. As DNA, the CDR3 is TGTGCCAGCAGGCCAGGGGGGCTGAATTGGGGGTTCTCCTACGAGCAGTACTTC.

The J gene is TRBJ2-7, the V gene TRBV11-2, with a tentative D call TRBD2 (6 bases). CDR3 length: 15 residues. CDR1 is SGHAT, CDR2 FQNNGV, per germline. Trimming cost V 5 bases and J 5 bases, with 19 bases left between them. CDR3 protein: CASSPTGGSFHEQYF. Here the CDR3 DNA reads TGTGCCAGCAGCCCCACTGGGGGGAGCTTCCACGAGCAGTACTTC.

There are many counts of this clonotype. This chain joins TRBV7-2 and TRBJ2-4; TRBD2 is a possible D gene (5 bases). The CDR3 loop spans 13 amino acids. Germline V gene lookup returns CDR1 SGHTA and CDR2 FQGNSA. Trimming took 3 bases from V and 4 from J, leaving 7 bases between them. The chain's CDR3 is CASSFRDKNIQYF. The CDR3 DNA follows: TGTGCCAGCAGCTTCCGGGATAAAAACATTCAGTACTTC.

This chain connects TRBV10-2 to TRBJ1-1; D gene uncertain. V shed 0 bases and J shed 8 bases, with 7 bases lying between them. Looked up from germline, CDR1 is WSHSY and CDR2 is SAAADI. This CDR3 spans 12 amino acids. The CDR3 region is CASSESFGEAFF. As DNA, the CDR3 is TGCGCCAGCAGTGAGTCGTTTGGGGAAGCTTTCTTT.

This clonotype turned up a few times. Written as DNA, the CDR3 is TGTGCCAGCAGTTCCATCCCCAAGGACAGGGCGGAGGATGGCTACACCTTC. Translated: CASSSIPKDRAEDGYTF. The chain joins TRBV12-3 or TRBV12-4 to TRBJ1-2, with 8 positions matching TRBD1. Germline trimming cut 4 bases from V and 6 bases from J; bases unmatched to any gene: 16. The CDR3 is 17 amino acids.

The chain uses TRBV5-1 and TRBJ2-1; TRBD2 aligns across 11 bases. The CDR3 spans 15 residues. Looked up from germline, CDR1 is SGHRS and CDR2 is YFSETQ. V dropped 6 bases and J dropped 7; count of bases not matched to a gene: 9. The CDR3 loop reads CASTETSGIWNEQFF. The CDR3 nucleotides read TGCGCCAGCACCGAGACTAGCGGGATATGGAATGAGCAGTTCTTC.

The chain recombines TRBV5-6 with TRBJ2-1, with 9 bases matching TRBD2. From germline, CDR1 is SGHDT and CDR2 YYEEEE. V shed 4 bases, J shed 4 bases, and the junction held 6 bases outside the gene matches. The CDR3 runs 15 residues. DNA for the CDR3: TGTGCCAGCAGCCGTGGGACTAGCAGATACAATGAGCAGTTCTTC. This encodes CASSRGTSRYNEQFF.

In its sample, this clonotype was seen a few times. The chain joins TRBV20-1 to TRBJ2-7; perhaps TRBD2 as D (5 bases). Trimming took off 3 bases at V and 3 bases at J, with 12 bases between the two ends. The CDR3 has 13 residues. CDR1 DFQATT and CDR2 SNEGSKA come from the germline V gene (reference sequence). CDR3 residues: CSARGVRNYEQYF. The CDR3 nucleotides are TGCAGTGCTAGGGGAGTTAGAAACTACGAGCAGTACTTC.

This clonotype turned up a few times. This chain joins TRBV5-1 and TRBJ2-7; D may be TRBD1 (6 bases). This CDR3 contains 13 residues. Looked up from germline, CDR1 is SGHRS and CDR2 is YFSETQ. The germline V and J ends were trimmed by 5 bases and 1 base, with 10 bases remaining between them. The CDR3 DNA follows: TGCGCCAGCAGAACTACAGGGTCCTACGAGCAGTACTTC. It specifies CASRTTGSYEQYF.

Ten or more counts support this clonotype. The chain is built from TRBV2 and TRBJ2-7; TRBD2 matches 7 bases. The V segment lost 8 bases and the J segment 3 bases; nucleotides outside the gene matches: 10. Germline V CDR1 and CDR2: SNHLY, FYNNEI. The CDR3 is 14 amino acids. The chain's CDR3 is CASGGRRNGYEQYF. The CDR3 bases are TGTGCCAGCGGCGGGAGACGCAATGGCTACGAGCAGTACTTC. Filled out from reference TRBV2 and TRBJ2-7, the complete variable domain reads EPEVTQTPSHQVTQMGQEVILRCVPISNHLYFYWYRQILGQKVEFLVSFYNNEISEKSEIFDDQFSVERPDGSNFTLKIRSTKLEDSAMYFCASGGRRNGYEQYFGPGTRLTVT.

The chain employs TRBV10-3 and TRBJ1-4, with D unresolved. Trimming stripped 6 bases from V and 4 bases from J, with 12 bases between. The CDR3 has 14 residues. Germline CDR1 is ENHRY and CDR2 is SYGVKD. The DNA of the CDR3 is TGTGCCATCAGCATGGAAGGCATTAATGAAAAACTGTTTTTT. This encodes CAISMEGINEKLFF.

DNA of the CDR3: TGTGCCAGCTCTATGGGACTAGCGGGAGACAATGAGCAGTTCTTC. As protein: CASSMGLAGDNEQFF. The chain uses TRBV18 and TRBJ2-1, with 14 positions matching TRBD2. The length of the CDR3 is 15 residues. Germline V gene sequence: CDR1 KGHSH, CDR2 LQKENI. Trimming took 6 bases from V and 5 from J; bases not matched to a gene: 3.

The chain has TRBV5-1 and TRBJ2-3, with TRBD2 matching over 7 bases. The V and J ends lost 0 bases and 0 bases, in that order; junction bases with no gene match: 7. The CDR3 sequence is 17 residues long. Germline CDR1 and CDR2: SGHRS and YFSETQ. This CDR3 reads CASSLERAGSSTDTQYF. In DNA form, the CDR3 reads TGCGCCAGCAGCTTGGAGCGAGCGGGATCTAGCACAGATACGCAGTATTTT.

The count of this clonotype is one. The chain combines TRBV25-1 with TRBJ2-6; either TRBD1 or TRBD2 may fit D (5 bases each). This CDR3 has 15 residues. V lost 7 bases, J lost 3 bases, and 13 bases lay in between. Germline V gene sequence: CDR1 MGHDK, CDR2 SYGVNS. The CDR3 spells CASNDGTVGANVLTF. DNA of the CDR3: TGTGCCAGCAATGACGGGACGGTTGGGGCCAACGTCCTGACTTTC.

The chain links TRBV7-6 to TRBJ1-1; perhaps TRBD1 as D (6 bases). V gave up 5 bases and J gave up 4 bases, with 20 bases separating them. There are 16 residues in the CDR3. In germline, CDR1 is SGHVS, CDR2 FNYEAQ. This CDR3 reads CASSLVSSTGPTEAFF. DNA for the CDR3: TGTGCCAGCAGCCTAGTGTCGTCGACAGGCCCCACTGAAGCTTTCTTT.

This clonotype was seen a handful of times. The genes are TRBV14 and TRBJ1-2; D uncertain. Trimming removed 0 bases at V and 8 bases at J, with 10 bases between. Germline values: CDR1 SGHDN, CDR2 FVKESK. This CDR3 spans 13 amino acids. CDR3 amino acids: CASSQDLEGGYTF. The CDR3 DNA follows: TGTGCCAGCAGCCAAGATTTGGAGGGCGGCTACACCTTC.

This clonotype was counted only a few times. The DNA is omitted, as the CDR3 cannot be located on it reliably, and the CDR3 follows TCRdb's listing. The chain couples TRBV11-1 to TRBJ2-2; TRBD1 reflects the table's D call only, with no check against the DNA. A total of 16 residues make up the CDR3, ends included. From germline, CDR1 is SGHAT and CDR2 FQDESV (reference sequence). CDR3 amino acids: CASSSTGNLRAGELFF.

This clonotype appeared a few times. The chain joins TRBV27 to TRBJ2-1, with no clear D. Germline V gene lookup returns CDR1 MNHEY and CDR2 SMNVEV (reference sequence). The CDR3 has 13 amino acids. V was cut by 7 bases and J by 4 bases, with 11 bases left in between. The DNA for the CDR3 is TGTGCCAGCAAGGATGCTCCGTACAATGAGCAGTTCTTC. This translates into CASKDAPYNEQFF.

The table lists this clonotype with a few counts. The CDR3 sequence: CASSPETGANSYNEQFF. As DNA, the CDR3 is TGTGCCAGCTCACCGGAGACAGGGGCCAACTCCTACAATGAGCAGTTCTTC. The chain links TRBV18 to TRBJ2-1; 8 bases are shared with TRBD1. CDR1 and CDR2 from the germline V gene are KGHSH and LQKENI. Trimming removed 3 bases from V and 0 bases from J; junction bases left unmatched: 7. CDR3 length: 17 amino acids.

This clonotype was picked up a small number of times. V usage is TRBV6-2 or TRBV6-3 and J usage is TRBJ2-3, with a possible D match to TRBD1 (5 bases). Germline assignment: CDR1 MNHEY and CDR2 SVGEGT. V lost 4 bases to trimming and J lost 2 bases, with 10 bases between them. This CDR3 comprises 14 residues. The CDR3 is CASSFGHSTDTQYF. Written as DNA, the CDR3 is TGTGCCAGCAGTTTCGGACACTCCACAGATACGCAGTATTTT.